The TCR beta chain described here comes from a study of tissue T cells after allogeneic stem cell transplantation. Study-wide results and limits: This small cohort was clinically heterogeneous, and sampling depth was a limitation.

Here immunoSEQ multiplex PCR was the method, and the copy in TCRdb shows in-frame clones only, minus some. The repertoire holds 15,000 to 20,000 clones, roughly two thirds seen once, with approximately 1% in the top ten. This CDR3 has 14 residues. Germline V lookup: CDR1 LGHNA, CDR2 YSYQKL. Deletions cut 0 bases from V and 3 bases from J, with 7 bases between. As concerns this clone: Its antigen is unidentified. Here the gene names and germline are mouse. With the read ending 1 residue before the CDR3 end, the germline J gene is used to fill in that end.

Sequences were obtained from spleen. The genes are TRBV2 and TRBJ2-5; possibly TRBD1 for D (6 bases). This TCR was recovered from a female BALB/c mouse in good health. As its MHC haplotype, the strain has H2-d. The CDR3 DNA, read in part, is TGTGCCAGCAGCCAAGAGGGACAACAAGACACCCAGTAC. It codes for CASSQEGQQDTQY. The entire CDR3 protein reads CASSQEGQQDTQYF.